Here is one T cell receptor beta chain with its context. This sample is drawn from a study of sequential checkpoint blockade in melanoma. Study details: Arm A got nivolumab then ipilimumab; arm B the reverse, 1:1. Each arm's sequence ended with maintenance nivolumab.

Treatment meaning: randomized to nivolumab then ipilimumab (arm A) or the reverse (arm B). None of the patients previously received DNA-damaging chemotherapy. From thawed PBMCs, live CD3+CD8+ cells negative for CD19 and CD56 were sorted. The assay was immunoSEQ multiplex PCR, and TCRdb's table has in-frame clones only and misses some. This table holds about 40,000 clones, about nine tenths found once. CDR1 is SGDLS and CDR2 is YYNGEE in the germline V gene. There are 15 residues in the CDR3. Losses at the gene ends were 0 bases for V and 5 bases for J; bases not matched to a gene: 4. V usage is TRBV9 and J usage is TRBJ2-3; 9 nucleotides agree with TRBD2. The material was CD8+ T cells sorted from blood (inferred from file names), obtained from a patient given nivolumab and ipilimumab in sequence. This sequence was found in a human donor with melanoma. This CDR3 reads CASSVGGRAEDTQYF. The CDR3 DNA reads TGTGCCAGCAGCGTAGGCGGGAGGGCCGAAGATACGCAGTATTTT.